This T cell receptor (beta chain) was found in a study of regulatory T cells in long-lasting Graves disease. Study-level findings and limits: Favored gene segments in persistent disease were TRBV28, TRBJ1-2 and TRBJ2-5.

Time point specified: newly diagnosed GD, antithyroid drugs for less than 3 months. TCR sequences were obtained from RNA taken from PBMCs. Patients with Graves' disease were diagnosed by American Thyroid Association guidelines. It was an endocrinology department in Xi'an, China, that provided the patients. Germline-derived CDR1 and CDR2 are SGHAT and FQNNGV. Trimming took off 3 bases at V and 5 bases at J, with 14 bases between the two ends. The CDR3 loop spans 15 amino acids. This clonotype was observed many times. Its antigen remains unknown. Construction of TCR beta libraries relied on iRepertoire HTBI primers and on Arm-PCR targeting CDR3 regions. MiXCR, run by TCRdb on the multiplex PCR reads, gives a single entry per CDR3 protein. The sample consists of around 250,000 distinct CDR3 sequences, around 19% of them appearing once. A further study also used this sample, focusing on T cells in Graves' hyperthyroidism and ophthalmopathy.

This chain uses TRBV11-2 with TRBJ2-4; D is undetermined. The specimen comprised peripheral blood mononuclear cells (PBMCs), sampled at new diagnosis, from a patient treated with antithyroid drugs. The clonotype comes from a woman in her thirties with Graves disease. The CDR3: CASSFLTASQNIQYF. For the CDR3, the DNA is TGTGCCAGCAGCTTCTTAACAGCCAGCCAAAACATTCAGTACTTC.